This T cell receptor (beta chain) was found in a study of T cell changes during pregnancy in multiple sclerosis. Profiled with immunoSEQ multiplex PCR; TCRdb holds only in-frame clones, not every one. The data show about 40,000 clones, with about 91% seen just once and about 0.8% held by the top ten. Germline CDR1 LNHDA, CDR2 SQIVND (reference sequence). The CDR3 length is 16 residues. The J segment lost 3 bases and the V segment lost 4 bases, leaving 7 bases of the junction unmatched. The specimen comprised CD4+ T cells from peripheral blood mononuclear cells, sampled in the third trimester of pregnancy. This chain joins TRBV19 and TRBJ2-4; 9 bases align to TRBD2. The receptor was derived from a female donor with multiple sclerosis, enrolled in a pregnancy study. CDR3 in amino acids: CASSTSGIGDKNIQYF. The CDR3 region has the DNA TGTGCCAGTAGTACTAGCGGGATAGGGGACAAAAACATTCAGTACTTC.